Presented here are 18 T cell receptor beta chains from one specimen sequenced in a study of blood T cells in healthy people across ages. A J-beta primer mix and a sample-barcoded 5' primer were used in a second PCR of roughly 7 to 12 cycles. Via MiXCR, TCRdb re-called the 5' RACE reads, giving one row per CDR3 protein. This sample has about 1.6 million distinct CDR3 sequences; roughly 30% occur once, and the top ten carry approximately 10%. The sample taken for sequencing was blood. These receptor sequences come from a woman aged 30 to 39 in good health.

This clonotype was counted between two and nine times. V gene TRBV5-1 combines with J gene TRBJ2-1; possibly TRBD1 for D (5 bases). The CDR3 has 12 amino acids. Germline assignment: CDR1 SGHRS and CDR2 YFSETQ. V was cut by 6 bases and J by 9 bases, with 13 bases left in between. The CDR3 bases are TGCGCCAGCACTCTAAGGGGATCTGAGCAGTTCTTC. It translates to CASTLRGSEQFF.

The V gene is TRBV6-1, the J gene TRBJ2-7, with TRBD2 matching over 12 bases. The germline gives CDR1 MNHNS, CDR2 SASEGT. V lost 8 bases, J lost 4 bases, and 6 bases stayed unmatched. The CDR3 is 14 amino acids. The CDR3 region has the DNA TGTGCCAGCTTCTTGACTAGCGGGAGATACGAGCAGTACTTC. This gives the protein CASFLTSGRYEQYF.

This rearrangement joins TRBV28 to TRBJ2-7, with D possibly being TRBD1 or TRBD2 (5 bases each). Germline V gene sequence: CDR1 MDHEN, CDR2 SYDVKM. The V and J ends lost 5 bases and 4 bases respectively, with 18 bases between them. CDR3 size: 15 residues. The CDR3 sequence: CASSRPGRGLYEQYF. In DNA, the CDR3 is TGTGCCAGCAGTCGTCCGGGACGGGGTCTTTACGAGCAGTACTTC.

This clonotype was seen more than once but under ten times. The rearrangement links TRBV7-9 to TRBJ2-1; 9 bases map to TRBD1. Germline V lookup: CDR1 SEHNR, CDR2 FQNEAQ (reference sequence). V gave up 1 base and J gave up 10 bases; unmatched junction bases: 8. The CDR3 sequence is 15 residues long. As DNA, the CDR3 is TGTGCCAGCAGCTTAGGACAGGGGGACATAGTAGAGCAGTTCTTC. Residues: CASSLGQGDIVEQFF.

This clonotype was recorded a few times. The chain couples TRBV27 to TRBJ1-2, with 9 bases identical to TRBD1. Germline CDR1 is MNHEY and CDR2 is SMNVEV (reference sequence). CDR3 length: 15 residues. V was clipped by 10 bases and J by 1 base; unmatched bases: 10. Here the CDR3 reads CATAYGTGFNYGYTF. The CDR3 nucleotides are TGTGCCACCGCTTATGGGACAGGGTTTAACTATGGCTACACCTTC.

V usage is TRBV5-4 and J usage is TRBJ1-4; 9 positions match TRBD1. The J segment lost 8 bases and the V segment lost 3 bases, leaving 14 bases of the junction unmatched. There are 17 residues in the CDR3. Germline V gene sequence: CDR1 SGHNT, CDR2 YYREEE (reference sequence). The CDR3 loop is CASSSDGQGLAGEKLFF. In nucleotides, the CDR3 is TGTGCCAGCAGCTCCGACGGACAGGGGTTGGCGGGCGAAAAACTGTTTTTT.

The CDR3 sequence is CASSQPGGYGYTF. For the CDR3, the DNA is TGCGCCAGCAGCCAACCGGGCGGGTATGGCTACACCTTC. This chain links TRBV4-1 with TRBJ1-2; D not resolved. V lost 2 bases, J lost 5 bases, and 9 bases lay in between. In germline, CDR1 is MGHRA, CDR2 YSYEKL. The CDR3 sequence is 13 residues long.

In this sample, this clonotype turned up a few times. The chain couples TRBV27 to TRBJ2-7; 9 nucleotides match TRBD2. The V gene end was trimmed by 0 bases and the J gene end by 3 bases; junction bases not matched to a gene: 9. The germline V gene encodes CDR1 MNHEY and CDR2 SMNVEV (reference sequence). The CDR3 contains 17 residues. The CDR3 loop reads CASSLSGEGLALYEQYF. In nucleotides, the CDR3 is TGTGCCAGCAGTTTATCCGGGGAGGGACTAGCACTCTACGAGCAGTACTTC.

Of note for this clonotype: The junction shows a germline mismatch at one end, possibly a read error. This chain joins TRBV3-1 and TRBJ2-3; 13 bases are a match to TRBD2. This CDR3 has 19 residues. The germline V gene encodes CDR1 LGHDT and CDR2 YNNKEL (reference sequence). For the CDR3, the DNA is TGTGCCGGCAGTCACCACGGACTAGCGGGGGCTCCGTGGACAGATACGCAGTATTTT. Translation: CAGSHHGLAGAPWTDTQYF.

The chain links TRBV11-2 to TRBJ2-7; D unresolved. Germline V CDR1 and CDR2: SGHAT, FQNNGV. The CDR3 covers 15 residues. Trimming removed 6 bases at V and 0 bases at J, with 15 bases between. The CDR3 sequence: CASSYAGRNSYEQYF. The CDR3 bases are TGTGCCAGCAGTTATGCCGGACGGAACTCCTACGAGCAGTACTTC. Based on the CDR3 plus reference TRBV11-2 and TRBJ2-7, the full variable domain is EAGVAQSPRYKIIEKRQSVAFWCNPISGHATLYWYQQILGQGPKLLIQFQNNGVVDDSQLPKDRFSAERLKGVDSTLKIQPAKLEDSAVYLCASSYAGRNSYEQYFGPGTRLTVT.

This clonotype was picked up a small number of times. The chain employs TRBV3-1 and TRBJ2-7, with 8 bases aligning to TRBD1. This CDR3 contains 16 residues. V lost 2 bases and J lost 5; bases outside the gene matches: 11. Germline V CDR1 and CDR2: LGHDT, YNNKEL (reference sequence). CDR3 region: CASSQRSGQGIDEQYF. As DNA, the CDR3 is TGTGCCAGCAGCCAACGTTCCGGACAGGGTATCGACGAGCAGTACTTC.

In its sample, this clonotype was seen a few times. The chain uses TRBV5-1 and TRBJ2-1; tentatively, D is TRBD2 (5 bases). Germline V gene sequence: CDR1 SGHRS, CDR2 YFSETQ. With 4 bases removed from V and 0 bases from J, the gap between germline ends came to 17 bases. This CDR3 spans 17 amino acids. CDR3 DNA sequence: TGCGCCAGCAGCCCTCTTTTGATAGCGCCCTCCTACAATGAGCAGTTCTTC. It codes for CASSPLLIAPSYNEQFF.

There are a few counts of this clonotype. The chain uses TRBV5-1 and TRBJ2-3, with a possible D match to TRBD2 (6 bases). V lost 1 base and J 0 bases, leaving 12 bases between the germline ends. Germline V gene data show CDR1 as SGHRS and CDR2 as YFSETQ. The CDR3 is made up of 16 amino acids. CDR3 in DNA: TGCGCCAGCAGCTTGACTAGCCCCAGGAGCACAGATACGCAGTATTTT. It encodes CASSLTSPRSTDTQYF.

The chain links TRBV7-6 to TRBJ2-6, with unresolved D. The CDR3 is 17 amino acids. The V gene lost 1 base and the J gene lost 1 base, with 11 bases spanning the gap. The V gene's germline CDR1 is SGHVS and CDR2 FNYEAQ. CDR3 protein: CASSLGWARSGANVLTF. As DNA, the CDR3 is TGTGCCAGCAGCTTAGGATGGGCAAGGTCTGGGGCCAACGTCCTGACTTTC.

The CDR3 nucleotides are TGTGCCATCAGTGAGTTTAGCGGGGGGGCCGGTGAGCAGTTCTTC. This translates into CAISEFSGGAGEQFF. The chain has TRBV10-3 and TRBJ2-1, with TRBD2 matching over 11 bases. The V gene's germline CDR1 is ENHRY and CDR2 SYGVKD. CDR3 length equals 15 residues. With 1 base clipped from V and 9 bases from J, the junction kept 5 bases outside the gene matches.

V gene TRBV6-6 combines with J gene TRBJ2-2; 7 bases fit TRBD2. This CDR3 is built from 16 residues. V shed 1 base, J shed 2 bases, and the junction held 4 bases outside the gene matches. Germline CDR1 reads MNHNY; CDR2 reads SVGAGI (reference sequence). The CDR3 bases are TGTGCCAGCAGTTACTTAGGGACTATTAACACCGGGGAGCTGTTTTTT. It translates to CASSYLGTINTGELFF.

This clonotype appeared a few times. The chain links TRBV10-3 to TRBJ2-3, with 7 bases matching TRBD2. The CDR3 has 18 amino acids. In germline, CDR1 is ENHRY, CDR2 SYGVKD. The J segment lost 5 bases and the V segment lost 7 bases, leaving 21 bases of the junction unmatched. The CDR3 DNA is TGTGCCATCAATCCAATCCCTAGCGGAGGCCCCCTGGGAGATACGCAGTATTTT. Amino acids: CAINPIPSGGPLGDTQYF.

This clonotype was detected a few times. The chain couples TRBV28 to TRBJ2-3, with TRBD2 identical over 7 bases. This CDR3 has 15 amino acids. Unmatched junction bases numbered 5, after V lost 3 bases and J lost 2 bases. Looked up from germline, CDR1 is MDHEN and CDR2 is SYDVKM. CDR3 DNA sequence: TGTGCCAGCAGTTTCTCAGCGGGGCCCACAGATACGCAGTATTTT. Its translation: CASSFSAGPTDTQYF.